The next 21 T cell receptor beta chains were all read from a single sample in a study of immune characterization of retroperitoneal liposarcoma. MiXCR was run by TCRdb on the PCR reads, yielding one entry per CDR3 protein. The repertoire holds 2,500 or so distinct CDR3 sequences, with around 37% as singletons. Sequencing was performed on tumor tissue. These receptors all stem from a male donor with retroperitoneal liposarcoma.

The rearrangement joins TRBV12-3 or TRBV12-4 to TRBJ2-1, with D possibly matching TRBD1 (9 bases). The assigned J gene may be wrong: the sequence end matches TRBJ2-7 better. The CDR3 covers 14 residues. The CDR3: CAGHRGRGAYEQYF. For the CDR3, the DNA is TGTGCCGGACACAGGGGGCGGGGGGCGTACGAGCAGTACTTC.

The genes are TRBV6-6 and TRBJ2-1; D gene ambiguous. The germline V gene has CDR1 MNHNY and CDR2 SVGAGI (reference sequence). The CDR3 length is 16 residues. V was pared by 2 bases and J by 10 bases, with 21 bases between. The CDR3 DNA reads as TGTGCCAGCAGTTACGGCGCAAGGCTAGTGGGCTACGAGCAGTTCTTC. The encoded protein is CASSYGARLVGYEQFF.

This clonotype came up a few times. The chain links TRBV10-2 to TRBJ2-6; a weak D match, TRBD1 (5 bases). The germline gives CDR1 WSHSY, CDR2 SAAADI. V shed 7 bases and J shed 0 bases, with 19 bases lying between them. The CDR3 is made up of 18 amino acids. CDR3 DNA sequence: TGCGCCAGCACTAAAGGCCCAGGGTTTCCCTCTGGGGCCAACGTCCTGACTTTC. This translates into CASTKGPGFPSGANVLTF.

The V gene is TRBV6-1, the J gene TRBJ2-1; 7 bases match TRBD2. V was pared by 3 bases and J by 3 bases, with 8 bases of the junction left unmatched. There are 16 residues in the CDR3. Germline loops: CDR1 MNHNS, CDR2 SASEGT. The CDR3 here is CASSEVHGTNYNEQFF. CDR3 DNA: TGTGCCAGCAGTGAGGTTCACGGGACTAACTACAATGAGCAGTTCTTC.

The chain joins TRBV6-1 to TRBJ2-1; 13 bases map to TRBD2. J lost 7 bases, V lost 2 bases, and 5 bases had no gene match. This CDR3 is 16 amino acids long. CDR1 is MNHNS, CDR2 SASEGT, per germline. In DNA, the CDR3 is TGTGCCAGCAGTGAACTACTAGCGGGAGGGAAGAATGAGCAGTTCTTC. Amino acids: CASSELLAGGKNEQFF.

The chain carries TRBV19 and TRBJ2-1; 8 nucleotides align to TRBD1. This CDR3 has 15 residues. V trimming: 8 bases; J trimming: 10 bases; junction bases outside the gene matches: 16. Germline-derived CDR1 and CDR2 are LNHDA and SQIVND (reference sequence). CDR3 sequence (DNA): TGTGCCAGTGGGTTTCAGACAGGGGCGAGCTACGAGCAGTTCTTC. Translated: CASGFQTGASYEQFF. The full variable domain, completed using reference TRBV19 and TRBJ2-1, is DGGITQSPKYLFRKEGQNVTLSCEQNLNHDAMYWYRQDPGQGLRLIYYSQIVNDFQKGDIAEGYSVSREKKESFPLTVTSAQKNPTAFYLCASGFQTGASYEQFFGPGTRLTVL.

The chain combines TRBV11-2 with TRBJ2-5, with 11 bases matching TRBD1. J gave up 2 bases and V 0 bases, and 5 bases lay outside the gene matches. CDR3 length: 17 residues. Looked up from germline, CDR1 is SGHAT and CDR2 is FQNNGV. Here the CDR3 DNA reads TGTGCCAGCAGCTTAGATGCCCGGGACAGGGGGCAAGAGACCCAGTACTTC. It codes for CASSLDARDRGQETQYF.

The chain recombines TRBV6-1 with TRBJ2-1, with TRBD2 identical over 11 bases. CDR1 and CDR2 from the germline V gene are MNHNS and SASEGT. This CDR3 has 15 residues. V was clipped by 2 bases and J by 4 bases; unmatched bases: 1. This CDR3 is CASSETSGGYNEQFF. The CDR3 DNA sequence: TGTGCCAGCAGTGAAACTAGCGGGGGTTACAATGAGCAGTTCTTC.

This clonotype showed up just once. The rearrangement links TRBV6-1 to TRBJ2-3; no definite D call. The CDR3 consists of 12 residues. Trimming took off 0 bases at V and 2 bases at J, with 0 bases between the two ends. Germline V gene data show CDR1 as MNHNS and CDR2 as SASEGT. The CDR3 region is CASSEATDTQYF. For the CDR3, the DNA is TGTGCCAGCAGTGAAGCCACAGATACGCAGTATTTT.

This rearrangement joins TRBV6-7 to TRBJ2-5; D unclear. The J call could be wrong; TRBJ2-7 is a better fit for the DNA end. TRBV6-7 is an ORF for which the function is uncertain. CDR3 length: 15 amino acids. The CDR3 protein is CASSSPTGSSYEQYF. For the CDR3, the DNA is TGTGCCAGCAGTTCTCCGACTGGTTCGTCCTACGAGCAGTACTTC.

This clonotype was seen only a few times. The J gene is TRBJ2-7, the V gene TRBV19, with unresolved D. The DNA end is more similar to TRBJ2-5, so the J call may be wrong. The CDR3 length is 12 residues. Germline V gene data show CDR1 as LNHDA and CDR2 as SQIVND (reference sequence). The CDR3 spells CASSIGEETQYF. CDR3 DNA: TGTGCCAGTAGTATAGGGGAAGAGACCCAGTACTTC.

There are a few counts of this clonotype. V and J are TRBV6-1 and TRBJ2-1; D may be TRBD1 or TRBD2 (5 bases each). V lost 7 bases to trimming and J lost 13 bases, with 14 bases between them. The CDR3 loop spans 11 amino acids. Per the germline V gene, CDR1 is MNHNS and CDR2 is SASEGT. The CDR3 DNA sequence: TGTGCCAGCAACGCCGAGGGGTTTCAGTTCTTC. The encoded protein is CASNAEGFQFF.

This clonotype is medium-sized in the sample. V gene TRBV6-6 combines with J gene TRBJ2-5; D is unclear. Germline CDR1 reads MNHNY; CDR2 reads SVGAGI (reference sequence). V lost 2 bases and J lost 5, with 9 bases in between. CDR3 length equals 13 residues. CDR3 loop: CASSYDTLETQYF. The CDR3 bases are TGTGCCAGCAGTTACGACACTCTCGAGACCCAGTACTTC.

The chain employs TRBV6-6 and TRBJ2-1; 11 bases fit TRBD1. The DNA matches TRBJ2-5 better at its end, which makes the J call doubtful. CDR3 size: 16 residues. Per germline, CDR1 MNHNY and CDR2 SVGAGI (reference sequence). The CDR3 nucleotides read TGTGCCAGCAGTGACCCGAGGGACAGGGGGGAAGAGACCCAGTACTTC. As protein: CASSDPRDRGEETQYF.

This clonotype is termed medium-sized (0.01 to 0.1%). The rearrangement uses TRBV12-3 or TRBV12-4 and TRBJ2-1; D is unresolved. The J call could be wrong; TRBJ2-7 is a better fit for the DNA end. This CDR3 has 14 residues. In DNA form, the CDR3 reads TGTGCCAGCAGTTTAGCGGGTGGCCCCTACGAGCAGTACTTC. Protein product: CASSLAGGPYEQYF.

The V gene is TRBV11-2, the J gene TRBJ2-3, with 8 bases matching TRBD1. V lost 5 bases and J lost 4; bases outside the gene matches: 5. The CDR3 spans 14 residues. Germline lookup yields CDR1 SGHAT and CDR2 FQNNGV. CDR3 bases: TGTGCCAGCAGCAACGACAGGGGTTCAGATACGCAGTATTTT. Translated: CASSNDRGSDTQYF.

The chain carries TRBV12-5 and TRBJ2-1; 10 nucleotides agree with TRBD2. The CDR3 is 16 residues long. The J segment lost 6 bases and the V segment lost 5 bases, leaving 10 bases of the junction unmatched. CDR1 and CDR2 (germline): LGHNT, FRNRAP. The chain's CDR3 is CASGVGGSGRINEQFF. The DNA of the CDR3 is TGTGCTAGTGGTGTGGGGGGTAGCGGGAGGATCAATGAGCAGTTCTTC. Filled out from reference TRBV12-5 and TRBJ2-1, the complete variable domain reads DARVTQTPRHKVTEMGQEVTMRCQPILGHNTVFWYRQTMMQGLELLAYFRNRAPLDDSGMPKDRFSAEMPDATLATLKIQPSEPRDSAVYFCASGVGGSGRINEQFFGPGTRLTVL.

CDR3 sequence: CASSPPWNYYTGELFF. The CDR3 DNA reads as TGTGCCAGCAGTCCCCCATGGAACTACTACACCGGGGAGCTGTTTTTT. The chain joins TRBV6-5 to TRBJ2-2; no reliable D call. The CDR3 runs 16 residues. The V end lost 5 bases, the J end lost 3 bases, and 16 bases lay between the germline ends. In germline, CDR1 is MNHEY, CDR2 SVGAGI.

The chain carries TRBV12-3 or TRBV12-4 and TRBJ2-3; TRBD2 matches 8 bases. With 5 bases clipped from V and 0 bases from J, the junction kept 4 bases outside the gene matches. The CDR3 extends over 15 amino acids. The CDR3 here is CASSPLAVSTDTQYF. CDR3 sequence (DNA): TGTGCCAGCAGTCCACTAGCGGTGAGCACAGATACGCAGTATTTT.

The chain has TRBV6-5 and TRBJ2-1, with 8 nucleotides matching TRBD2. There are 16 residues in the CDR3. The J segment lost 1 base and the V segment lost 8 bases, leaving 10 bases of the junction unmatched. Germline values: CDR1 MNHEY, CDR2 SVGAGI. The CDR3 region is CASARQLAGSYNEQFF. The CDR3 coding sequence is TGTGCCAGCGCCCGACAGTTAGCGGGGTCCTACAATGAGCAGTTCTTC.

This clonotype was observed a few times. The CDR3 spells CASSFSGTAYEQYF. For the CDR3, the DNA is TGTGCCAGCAGTTTTTCGGGGACGGCCTACGAGCAGTACTTC. The V gene is TRBV27, the J gene TRBJ2-7; D is tentatively TRBD1 or TRBD2 (5 bases each). Trimming stripped 3 bases from V and 2 bases from J, with 11 bases between. CDR3 length: 14 residues. The germline V gene encodes CDR1 MNHEY and CDR2 SMNVEV (reference sequence).